Listed below are T cell receptor beta chains from one sample, sequenced in a study of response to subunit inactivated influenza vaccine. TCRdb reprocessed the RT-PCR reads with MiXCR, giving one entry per CDR3 protein. The data show over 450,000 distinct CDR3 sequences, with 10% to 15% seen just once and around 12% held by the top ten. The specimen comprised PBMCs from blood, sampled more than 35 days after vaccination. These receptors originate from a man aged 50 or older who received an inactivated influenza vaccine. Both conserved end residues are part of each CDR3. Each record gives: CDR3 protein, CDR3 DNA, J gene, D gene, clone size, V gene. D genes are given only for firm matches. Where a row states a size, it is once, few, many or the class of an expanded clone; other rows omit it.

CDR3aa: CASTPGQGIEKLFF; CDR3nt: TGTGCCAGCACTCCGGGCCAGGGAATTGAAAAACTGTTTTTT; j_gene: TRBJ1-4; d_gene: -; abundance: few; v_gene: TRBV2
CDR3aa: CASSRSGGNYEQYF; CDR3nt: TGTGCCAGCAGCCGTAGCGGGGGAAACTACGAGCAGTACTTC; j_gene: TRBJ2-7; d_gene: TRBD2; abundance: many; v_gene: TRBV12-3/TRBV12-4
CDR3aa: CSGGGYETQYF; CDR3nt: TGCAGCGGCGGGGGATATGAGACCCAGTACTTC; j_gene: TRBJ2-5; d_gene: TRBD2; abundance: -; v_gene: TRBV29-1
CDR3aa: CASSRNPRGQGASYGYTF; CDR3nt: TGTGCCAGCAGCCGGAACCCCCGGGGACAGGGGGCAAGTTATGGCTACACCTTC; j_gene: TRBJ1-2; d_gene: TRBD1; abundance: -; v_gene: TRBV3-1
CDR3aa: CASSKWTGSNIYEQYF; CDR3nt: TGCGCCAGCAGCAAGTGGACAGGGTCTAATATCTACGAGCAGTACTTC; j_gene: TRBJ2-7; d_gene: TRBD1; abundance: -; v_gene: TRBV4-1
CDR3aa: CASSQVAGLAGSKQYF; CDR3nt: TGCGCCAGCAGCCAAGTAGCGGGACTAGCGGGGTCTAAGCAGTACTTC; j_gene: TRBJ2-7; d_gene: TRBD2; abundance: few; v_gene: TRBV4-1
CDR3aa: CATSDRRFGETQYF; CDR3nt: TGTGCCACCAGTGATCGCAGGTTTGGTGAGACCCAGTACTTC; j_gene: TRBJ2-5; d_gene: -; abundance: -; v_gene: TRBV24-1
CDR3aa: CASSLSTGYTGELFF; CDR3nt: TGTGCCAGCAGCTTATCAACAGGATACACCGGGGAGCTGTTTTTT; j_gene: TRBJ2-2; d_gene: -; abundance: few; v_gene: TRBV7-9
CDR3aa: CASSFLLRTSGGIKNIQYF; CDR3nt: TGTGCCAGCAGCTTTCTACTCCGGACTAGCGGGGGGATCAAAAACATTCAGTACTTC; j_gene: TRBJ2-4; d_gene: TRBD2; abundance: -; v_gene: TRBV5-6
CDR3aa: CASSPSGLEQYF; CDR3nt: TGTGCCAGCAGCCCATCTGGGCTCGAGCAGTACTTC; j_gene: TRBJ2-7; d_gene: -; abundance: -; v_gene: TRBV5-6
CDR3aa: CASTSGGTYNEQFF; CDR3nt: TGCGCCAGCACTAGCGGGGGGACGTACAATGAGCAGTTCTTC; j_gene: TRBJ2-1; d_gene: TRBD2; abundance: -; v_gene: TRBV10-2
CDR3aa: CASSSGLAANTGELFF; CDR3nt: TGTGCCAGCAGCTCGGGACTAGCGGCGAACACCGGGGAGCTGTTTTTT; j_gene: TRBJ2-2; d_gene: TRBD2; abundance: many; v_gene: TRBV5-5
CDR3aa: CATRPRQGLETQYF; CDR3nt: TGTGCCACCAGACCCCGACAGGGGCTAGAGACCCAGTACTTC; j_gene: TRBJ2-5; d_gene: TRBD1; abundance: -; v_gene: TRBV15
CDR3aa: CASSQDRSSRGYTF; CDR3nt: TGTGCCAGCAGCCAAGATCGGTCATCAAGGGGCTACACCTTC; j_gene: TRBJ1-2; d_gene: -; abundance: many; v_gene: TRBV4-2
CDR3aa: CASSPSGAWGDTQYF; CDR3nt: TGTGCCAGCAGTCCCTCCGGGGCGTGGGGAGATACGCAGTATTTT; j_gene: TRBJ2-3; d_gene: -; abundance: -; v_gene: TRBV6-1
CDR3aa: CASSWHGTGELFF; CDR3nt: TGTGCCAGCAGTTGGCACGGCACCGGGGAGCTGTTTTTT; j_gene: TRBJ2-2; d_gene: -; abundance: -; v_gene: TRBV27
CDR3aa: CASSSNSYTIYF; CDR3nt: TGTGCCAGCAGTTCTAACAGTTACACCATATATTTT; j_gene: TRBJ1-3; d_gene: -; abundance: few; v_gene: TRBV12-3/TRBV12-4
CDR3aa: CASSHGQGRYEQYF; CDR3nt: TGTGCCAGCAGCCACGGACAGGGGAGGTACGAGCAGTACTTC; j_gene: TRBJ2-7; d_gene: TRBD1; abundance: few; v_gene: TRBV4-2
CDR3aa: CSAIRLADGYNEQFF; CDR3nt: TGCAGTGCTATACGCCTGGCAGATGGTTACAATGAGCAGTTCTTC; j_gene: TRBJ2-1; d_gene: -; abundance: many; v_gene: TRBV20-1
CDR3aa: CASSYSGTGWDTQYF; CDR3nt: TGTGCCAGCAGTTACTCCGGGACAGGGTGGGATACGCAGTATTTT; j_gene: TRBJ2-3; d_gene: TRBD1; abundance: -; v_gene: TRBV6-2/TRBV6-3
CDR3aa: CASSSDRGGEETQYF; CDR3nt: TGTGCCAGCAGCTCGGACAGGGGAGGCGAAGAGACCCAGTACTTC; j_gene: TRBJ2-5; d_gene: TRBD1; abundance: few; v_gene: TRBV13
CDR3aa: CASSPPGLKETQYF; CDR3nt: TGTGCCAGCAGCCCCCCGGGTCTCAAAGAGACCCAGTACTTC; j_gene: TRBJ2-5; d_gene: -; abundance: -; v_gene: TRBV13
CDR3aa: CSARVRGRAFGEQYF; CDR3nt: TGCAGTGCTAGAGTTCGGGGGAGGGCCTTTGGCGAGCAGTACTTC; j_gene: TRBJ2-7; d_gene: TRBD2; abundance: -; v_gene: TRBV20-1
CDR3aa: CASSLARSQRSEAFF; CDR3nt: TGCGCCAGCAGCTTGGCGCGTAGTCAACGGTCTGAAGCTTTCTTT; j_gene: TRBJ1-1; d_gene: -; abundance: few; v_gene: TRBV5-1
CDR3aa: CASSLVLRQGGNTEAFF; CDR3nt: TGTGCCAGCAGCTTAGTTCTCCGACAGGGAGGGAACACTGAAGCTTTCTTT; j_gene: TRBJ1-1; d_gene: TRBD1; abundance: few; v_gene: TRBV11-2
CDR3aa: CSARDSEERTDTQYF; CDR3nt: TGCAGTGCTAGAGATAGCGAGGAACGCACAGATACGCAGTATTTT; j_gene: TRBJ2-3; d_gene: -; abundance: -; v_gene: TRBV20-1
CDR3aa: CCARDIRTEGTGELFF; CDR3nt: TGCTGTGCTAGAGATATCCGGACAGAGGGCACCGGGGAGCTGTTTTTT; j_gene: TRBJ2-2; d_gene: -; abundance: -; v_gene: TRBV20-1
CDR3aa: CASSPQGTGFSTQYF; CDR3nt: TGTGCCAGCAGCCCGCAGGGGACGGGCTTTTCGACCCAGTACTTC; j_gene: TRBJ2-5; d_gene: -; abundance: many; v_gene: TRBV7-2
CDR3aa: CASRQGHEEAFF; CDR3nt: TGTGCCAGCAGGCAGGGGCACGAGGAAGCTTTCTTT; j_gene: TRBJ1-1; d_gene: -; abundance: many; v_gene: TRBV6-6
CDR3aa: CASSFPGQGTYGYTF; CDR3nt: TGTGCCAGCAGTTTTCCGGGACAGGGAACTTATGGCTACACCTTC; j_gene: TRBJ1-2; d_gene: TRBD1; abundance: few; v_gene: TRBV12-3/TRBV12-4
CDR3aa: CASSRGGWETQYF; CDR3nt: TGTGCCAGCAGCCGCGGGGGGTGGGAGACCCAGTACTTC; j_gene: TRBJ2-5; d_gene: TRBD2; abundance: -; v_gene: TRBV7-2
CDR3aa: CASSSIAGGLSYNEQFF; CDR3nt: TGTGCCAGCAGCTCGATAGCGGGAGGGTTATCCTACAATGAGCAGTTCTTC; j_gene: TRBJ2-1; d_gene: TRBD2; abundance: -; v_gene: TRBV5-6
CDR3aa: CSARDIGGGYEQYF; CDR3nt: TGCAGTGCTAGAGATATAGGGGGAGGTTACGAGCAGTACTTC; j_gene: TRBJ2-7; d_gene: -; abundance: -; v_gene: TRBV20-1
CDR3aa: CSASITGGADTQYF; CDR3nt: TGCAGTGCTAGTATAACAGGGGGCGCAGATACGCAGTATTTT; j_gene: TRBJ2-3; d_gene: TRBD1; abundance: few; v_gene: TRBV20-1
CDR3aa: CASSASEGTEAFF; CDR3nt: TGTGCCAGCAGCGCCTCCGAGGGTACTGAAGCTTTCTTT; j_gene: TRBJ1-1; d_gene: -; abundance: few; v_gene: TRBV9
CDR3aa: CASSLQGNRNYGYTF; CDR3nt: TGTGCCAGCAGTCTACAGGGAAATAGGAACTATGGCTACACCTTC; j_gene: TRBJ1-2; d_gene: -; abundance: few; v_gene: TRBV12-3/TRBV12-4
CDR3aa: CASSLTNQGHEQFF; CDR3nt: TGTGCCAGCAGCTTAACTAATCAGGGCCATGAGCAGTTCTTC; j_gene: TRBJ2-1; d_gene: -; abundance: -; v_gene: TRBV11-2
CDR3aa: CASSLEGLYNEQFF; CDR3nt: TGTGCCAGCAGCTTAGAAGGGCTTTACAATGAGCAGTTCTTC; j_gene: TRBJ2-1; d_gene: -; abundance: many; v_gene: TRBV7-9
CDR3aa: CASSLQLAGGTDTQYF; CDR3nt: TGTGCCAGCAGCTTGCAACTAGCGGGGGGCACAGATACGCAGTATTTT; j_gene: TRBJ2-3; d_gene: TRBD2; abundance: many; v_gene: TRBV5-6
CDR3aa: CASSDTRDGSNSPLHF; CDR3nt: TGTGCCAGCAGCGACACCCGGGACGGGAGCAATTCACCCCTCCACTTT; j_gene: TRBJ1-6; d_gene: -; abundance: few; v_gene: TRBV5-5
CDR3aa: CATSGGPDPNTQYF; CDR3nt: TGTGCCACCAGCGGGGGCCCTGACCCAAATACGCAGTATTTT; j_gene: TRBJ2-3; d_gene: TRBD2; abundance: -; v_gene: TRBV10-3
CDR3aa: CASSLQGLLSEQYF; CDR3nt: TGTGCCAGCAGCTTACAGGGGCTACTCTCCGAGCAGTACTTC; j_gene: TRBJ2-7; d_gene: -; abundance: -; v_gene: TRBV7-9
CDR3aa: CASSSPGVGVTEAFF; CDR3nt: TGTGCCAGCAGTTCGCCCGGGGTGGGAGTTACTGAAGCTTTCTTT; j_gene: TRBJ1-1; d_gene: -; abundance: -; v_gene: TRBV6-5
CDR3aa: CASSDSGGAPDTQYF; CDR3nt: TGTGCCAGCAGTGACAGCGGGGGGGCCCCAGATACGCAGTATTTT; j_gene: TRBJ2-3; d_gene: TRBD2; abundance: many; v_gene: TRBV6-1
CDR3aa: CATSEPPGLAGDGEQFF; CDR3nt: TGTGCCACCAGTGAGCCGCCGGGACTAGCGGGAGATGGTGAGCAGTTCTTC; j_gene: TRBJ2-1; d_gene: TRBD2; abundance: -; v_gene: TRBV24-1
CDR3aa: CSATQAFGQPQHF; CDR3nt: TGCAGTGCTACTCAGGCTTTCGGTCAGCCCCAGCATTTT; j_gene: TRBJ1-5; d_gene: -; abundance: -; v_gene: TRBV20-1
CDR3aa: CSATLGGTGILGTQYF; CDR3nt: TGCAGTGCTACCCTGGGGGGGACAGGGATCCTGGGTACGCAGTATTTT; j_gene: TRBJ2-3; d_gene: TRBD1; abundance: -; v_gene: TRBV20-1
CDR3aa: CASSSDKIYEQYF; CDR3nt: TGTGCCAGCAGCTCGGACAAGATCTACGAGCAGTACTTC; j_gene: TRBJ2-7; d_gene: -; abundance: few; v_gene: TRBV7-9
CDR3aa: CASGGLAGVLTGELFF; CDR3nt: TGTGCCAGCGGGGGACTAGCGGGAGTACTAACCGGGGAGCTGTTTTTT; j_gene: TRBJ2-2; d_gene: TRBD2; abundance: -; v_gene: TRBV12-3/TRBV12-4
CDR3aa: CASSPAGGTSTDTQYF; CDR3nt: TGTGCCAGCAGCCCCGCCGGCGGAACGAGCACAGATACGCAGTATTTT; j_gene: TRBJ2-3; d_gene: -; abundance: few; v_gene: TRBV9
CDR3aa: CASSPRRDSSGANVLTF; CDR3nt: TGTGCCAGCAGCCCCAGACGGGACAGCTCTGGGGCCAACGTCCTGACTTTC; j_gene: TRBJ2-6; d_gene: TRBD1; abundance: -; v_gene: TRBV5-6
CDR3aa: CASSLRLAPYNEQFF; CDR3nt: TGTGCCAGCAGTCTCCGACTAGCCCCCTACAATGAGCAGTTCTTC; j_gene: TRBJ2-1; d_gene: TRBD2; abundance: many; v_gene: TRBV6-1
CDR3aa: CASSITGTKTYEQYF; CDR3nt: TGTGCCAGCAGCATAACCGGGACAAAGACCTACGAGCAGTACTTC; j_gene: TRBJ2-7; d_gene: -; abundance: -; v_gene: TRBV7-8
CDR3aa: CASSVDGQSSYNEQFF; CDR3nt: TGCGCCAGCAGTGTCGATGGCCAAAGCTCCTACAATGAGCAGTTCTTC; j_gene: TRBJ2-1; d_gene: -; abundance: few; v_gene: TRBV5-1
CDR3aa: CASSSRTTSTDTQYF; CDR3nt: TGCGCCAGCAGCTCCAGGACAACTAGCACAGATACGCAGTATTTT; j_gene: TRBJ2-3; d_gene: -; abundance: -; v_gene: TRBV5-1
CDR3aa: CASGLGEGEQFF; CDR3nt: TGTGCTAGTGGTTTGGGGGAGGGTGAGCAGTTCTTC; j_gene: TRBJ2-1; d_gene: TRBD2; abundance: few; v_gene: TRBV12-5
CDR3aa: CATTRDLASYNEQFF; CDR3nt: TGTGCCACTACCAGGGACTTAGCATCCTACAATGAGCAGTTCTTC; j_gene: TRBJ2-1; d_gene: -; abundance: few; v_gene: TRBV15